Presented here are 16 T cell receptor beta chains from one specimen sequenced in a study of T cell responses to AZD1222 COVID-19 vaccine. Repertoires were generated with immunoSEQ multiplex PCR, while TCRdb's copy carries only in-frame clones and drops some. The data contain 150,000 to 190,000 clones, 75% to 95% of them seen just once; the ten biggest clones take up 1.5% to 2%. The specimen comprised peripheral blood, sampled on day 0 of AZD1222 vaccination. The receptors were sampled from an adult in good health.

The chain recombines TRBV28 with TRBJ1-3; possibly TRBD1 for D (6 bases). Trimming stripped 5 bases from V and 4 bases from J, with 15 bases between. The CDR3 loop spans 15 amino acids. Looked up from germline, CDR1 is MDHEN and CDR2 is SYDVKM. CDR3 bases: TGTGCCAGCAGTCCCCCCGGGGGGCCCGGAAACACCATATATTTT. Encoded protein: CASSPPGGPGNTIYF.

In its sample, this clone was seen a few times. The rearrangement links TRBV18 to TRBJ1-6; weak D call: TRBD1 (5 bases). Germline V CDR1 and CDR2: KGHSH, LQKENI. CDR3 length: 15 residues. V was cut by 3 bases and J by 2 bases, with 8 bases left in between. The CDR3 sequence is CASSPGGTYNSPLHF. The CDR3 region has the DNA TGTGCCAGCTCACCGGGGGGGACCTATAATTCACCCCTCCACTTT. The variable domain in full, with the rest retrieved from reference TRBV18 and TRBJ1-6, is NAGVMQNPRHLVRRRGQEARLRCSPMKGHSHVYWYRQLPEEGLKFMVYLQKENIIDESGMPKERFSAEFPKEGPSILRIQQVVRGDSAAYFCASSPGGTYNSPLHFGNGTRLTVT.

The chain is built from TRBV2 and TRBJ1-1; D remains ambiguous. V lost 6 bases and J lost 0, with 8 bases in between. Germline assignment: CDR1 SNHLY and CDR2 FYNNEI. The CDR3 has 13 amino acids. In DNA form, the CDR3 reads TGTGCCAGCAGAGACGAAATGAACACTGAAGCTTTCTTT. This sequence encodes CASRDEMNTEAFF.

This sequence joins TRBV7-9 and TRBJ1-1; 8 nucleotides align to TRBD1. Germline CDR1 SEHNR, CDR2 FQNEAQ (reference sequence). Trimming removed 6 bases from V and 4 bases from J; junction bases left unmatched: 10. The CDR3 length is 15 residues. The CDR3 spells CASRSRQGPGTEAFF. In DNA form, the CDR3 reads TGTGCCAGCAGAAGTAGACAGGGGCCAGGCACTGAAGCTTTCTTT.

The rearrangement uses TRBV29-1 and TRBJ2-7; 12 bases align to TRBD2. The V and J ends lost 6 bases and 0 bases, in that order; junction bases with no gene match: 9. Looked up from germline, CDR1 is SQVTM and CDR2 is ANQGSEA. The CDR3 contains 16 residues. The CDR3 loop reads CSVSGTSGPNSYEQYF. Written as DNA, the CDR3 is TGCAGCGTCAGCGGGACTAGCGGGCCCAACTCCTACGAGCAGTACTTC.

V is TRBV6-5 and J is TRBJ1-6; a possible D gene is TRBD1 (5 bases). Between the trimmed V and J ends, which lost 2 bases and 7 bases, there was a span of 15 bases. Germline loops: CDR1 MNHEY, CDR2 SVGAGI. The CDR3 is 16 amino acids. The CDR3 nucleotides read TGTGCCAGCAGTTACCGGCAGGGTTTACAGAATTCACCCCTCCACTTT. This encodes CASSYRQGLQNSPLHF.

V is TRBV7-8 and J is TRBJ2-7; D tentatively reads TRBD1 or TRBD2 (5 bases each). Germline V lookup: CDR1 SGHVS, CDR2 FQNEAQ. The CDR3 consists of 17 residues. V was clipped by 2 bases and J by 1 base, with 18 bases between them. CDR3 sequence reads: CASSLFSFGDGSYEQYF. As DNA, the CDR3 is TGTGCCAGCAGCTTATTCTCGTTCGGGGACGGATCCTACGAGCAGTACTTC.

The chain has TRBV6-5 and TRBJ2-1, with 9 bases aligning to TRBD1. With 6 bases clipped from V and 3 bases from J, the junction kept 3 bases outside the gene matches. This CDR3 comprises 14 residues. Germline-derived CDR1 and CDR2 are MNHEY and SVGAGI. The CDR3 DNA is TGTGCCAGCAGGGAGGGACAGGGCTACAATGAGCAGTTCTTC. Translating it yields CASREGQGYNEQFF.

The rearrangement uses TRBV6-5 and TRBJ1-6; D is unclear. The V gene's germline CDR1 is MNHEY and CDR2 SVGAGI. The CDR3 length is 15 residues. The germline V and J ends were trimmed by 2 bases and 5 bases, with 10 bases remaining between them. The CDR3 DNA sequence: TGTGCCAGCAGTTACACCAAAGGTGATAATTCACCCCTCCACTTT. Protein sequence: CASSYTKGDNSPLHF.

The chain couples TRBV3-1 (or the pseudogene TRBV3-2) to TRBJ2-1; tentatively, D is TRBD1 (6 bases). V was clipped by 5 bases and J by 6 bases, with 14 bases between them. Germline CDR1 LGHDT, CDR2 YNNKEL (reference sequence). The CDR3 covers 14 residues. For the CDR3, the DNA is TGTGCCAGCAGCTTACCCGGACAGATCAATGAGCAGTTCTTC. Its protein is CASSLPGQINEQFF.

V is TRBV6-2 or TRBV6-3 and J is TRBJ1-5; 7 positions match TRBD1. V lost 5 bases to trimming and J lost 0 bases; unmatched junction nucleotides: 4. Germline V gives CDR1 MNHEY, CDR2 SVGEGT. The CDR3 is 15 amino acids. The CDR3: CASSRGTDSNQPQHF. In nucleotides, the CDR3 is TGTGCCAGCAGTAGAGGGACAGATAGCAATCAGCCCCAGCATTTT.

As for this clone: Other DNA sequences in this sample translate to the same CDR3. This chain connects TRBV19 to TRBJ1-2; D not certain. Germline lookup yields CDR1 LNHDA and CDR2 SQIVND (reference sequence). The CDR3 runs to 13 residues. V was cut by 7 bases and J by 2 bases, with 11 bases left in between. CDR3 DNA: TGTGCCAGTATCGGAGGACCGAACTATGGCTACACCTTC. Protein sequence: CASIGGPNYGYTF.

This chain links TRBV28 with TRBJ1-4; D may be TRBD1 (5 bases). Germline CDR1 and CDR2: MDHEN and SYDVKM. Trimming removed 2 bases at V and 0 bases at J, with 10 bases between. The CDR3 runs 16 residues. CDR3 sequence reads: CASSLSGAATNEKLFF. The CDR3 DNA is TGTGCCAGCAGTTTAAGTGGGGCAGCAACTAATGAAAAACTGTTTTTT.

The chain combines TRBV12-3 or TRBV12-4 with TRBJ1-5; D remains ambiguous. The CDR3 is 12 amino acids. V was clipped by 8 bases and J by 3 bases, with 8 bases between them. The CDR3 DNA sequence: TGTGCCAGCTCGTATCCCAATCAGCCCCAGCATTTT. Protein: CASSYPNQPQHF.

This rearrangement joins TRBV6-5 to TRBJ2-6; D is uncertain. Germline assignment: CDR1 MNHEY and CDR2 SVGAGI. Trimming removed 6 bases from V and 2 bases from J, with 11 bases in between. This CDR3 has 15 amino acids. CDR3 DNA sequence: TGTGCCAGCAGACAACACACCACTGGGGCCAACGTCCTGACTTTC. It is translated as CASRQHTTGANVLTF.

In this sample, this clone turned up once. In DNA form, the CDR3 reads TGCGCCAGCAGCCAGCTACAGGGAACCGGGGAGCTGTTTTTT. Its translation is CASSQLQGTGELFF. J is TRBJ2-2 and V is TRBV4-1; D might be TRBD1 (6 bases). This CDR3 spans 14 amino acids. Per the germline V gene, CDR1 is MGHRA and CDR2 is YSYEKL. V lost 3 bases to trimming and J lost 5 bases, with 10 bases between them.